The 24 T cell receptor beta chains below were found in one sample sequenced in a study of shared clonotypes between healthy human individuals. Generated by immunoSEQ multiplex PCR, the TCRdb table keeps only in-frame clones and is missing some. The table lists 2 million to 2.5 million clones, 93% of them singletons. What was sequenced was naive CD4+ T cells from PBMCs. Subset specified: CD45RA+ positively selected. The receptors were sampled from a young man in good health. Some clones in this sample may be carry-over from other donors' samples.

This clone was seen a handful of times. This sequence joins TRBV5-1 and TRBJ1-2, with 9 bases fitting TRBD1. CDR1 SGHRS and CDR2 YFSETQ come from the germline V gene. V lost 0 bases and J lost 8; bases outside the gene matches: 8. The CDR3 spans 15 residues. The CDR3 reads CASSLVPGQGEGYTF. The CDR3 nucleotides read TGCGCCAGCAGCTTGGTGCCGGGACAGGGCGAAGGCTACACCTTC.

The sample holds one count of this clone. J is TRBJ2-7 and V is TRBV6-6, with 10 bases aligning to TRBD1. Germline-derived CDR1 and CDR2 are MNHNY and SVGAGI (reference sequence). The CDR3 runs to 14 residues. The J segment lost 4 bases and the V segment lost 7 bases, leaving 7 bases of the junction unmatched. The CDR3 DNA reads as TGTGCCAGCACCCCCGGGACAGGGGTATACGAGCAGTACTTC. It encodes CASTPGTGVYEQYF.

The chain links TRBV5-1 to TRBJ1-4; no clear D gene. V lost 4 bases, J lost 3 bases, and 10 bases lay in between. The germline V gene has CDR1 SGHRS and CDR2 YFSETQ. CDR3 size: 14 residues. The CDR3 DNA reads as TGCGCCAGCAGCCCGGAAAAGGCTAATGAAAAACTGTTTTTT. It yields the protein CASSPEKANEKLFF.

The CDR3 sequence: CASSQAPSYWSTDTQYF. The DNA of the CDR3 is TGCGCCAGCAGCCAAGCCCCCAGCTACTGGAGCACAGATACGCAGTATTTT. J is TRBJ2-3 and V is TRBV4-3; the D is unclear. There are 17 residues in the CDR3. The V end lost 1 base, the J end lost 0 bases, and 14 bases lay between the germline ends. Germline CDR1 reads LGHNA; CDR2 reads YSLEER.

In DNA, the CDR3 is TGCGCCAGCAGCTTGCTGGTTGGGTCACCCCTCCACTTT. Translation: CASSLLVGSPLHF. The J gene is TRBJ1-6, the V gene TRBV5-1; no firm D call. The CDR3 sequence is 13 residues long. In germline, CDR1 is SGHRS, CDR2 YFSETQ. Trimming stripped 1 base from V and 10 bases from J, with 9 bases between. The full variable domain, in which reference TRBV5-1 and TRBJ1-6 provide the parts outside the CDR3, is KAGVTQTPRYLIKTRGQQVTLSCSPISGHRSVSWYQQTPGQGLQFLFEYFSETQRNKGNFPGRFSGRQFSNSRSEMNVSTLELGDSALYLCASSLLVGSPLHFGNGTRLTVT.

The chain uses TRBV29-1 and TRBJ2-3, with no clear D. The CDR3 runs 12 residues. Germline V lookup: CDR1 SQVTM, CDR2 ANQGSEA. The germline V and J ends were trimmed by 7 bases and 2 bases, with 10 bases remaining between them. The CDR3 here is CSARVYTDTQYF. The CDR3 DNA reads TGCAGCGCAAGGGTCTACACAGATACGCAGTATTTT.

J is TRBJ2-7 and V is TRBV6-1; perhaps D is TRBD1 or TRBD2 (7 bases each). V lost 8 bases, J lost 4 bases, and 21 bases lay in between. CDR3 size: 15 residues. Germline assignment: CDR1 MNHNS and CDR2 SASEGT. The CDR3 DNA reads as TGTGCCAGCCCAGGGGGGGGTCCATCCCGTTACGAGCAGTACTTC. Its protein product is CASPGGGPSRYEQYF.

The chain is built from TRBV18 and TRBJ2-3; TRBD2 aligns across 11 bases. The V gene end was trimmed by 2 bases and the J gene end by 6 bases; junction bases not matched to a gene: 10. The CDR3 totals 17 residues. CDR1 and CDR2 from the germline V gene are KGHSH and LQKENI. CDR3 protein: CASSPGTSGTHGDTQYF. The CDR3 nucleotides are TGTGCCAGCTCACCAGGGACTAGCGGAACTCACGGGGATACGCAGTATTTT.

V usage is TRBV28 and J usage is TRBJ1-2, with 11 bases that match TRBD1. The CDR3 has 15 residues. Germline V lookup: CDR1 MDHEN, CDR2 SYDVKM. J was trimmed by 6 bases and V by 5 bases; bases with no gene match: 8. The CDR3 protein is CASSTPGTGGDGYTF. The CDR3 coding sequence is TGTGCCAGCAGTACCCCCGGGACAGGGGGGGATGGCTACACCTTC.

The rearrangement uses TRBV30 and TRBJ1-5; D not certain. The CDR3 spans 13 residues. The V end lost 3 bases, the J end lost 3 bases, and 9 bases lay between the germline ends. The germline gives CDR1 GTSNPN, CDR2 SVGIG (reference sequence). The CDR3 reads CAWRIGPNQPQHF. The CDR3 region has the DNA TGTGCCTGGAGGATAGGACCCAATCAGCCCCAGCATTTT.

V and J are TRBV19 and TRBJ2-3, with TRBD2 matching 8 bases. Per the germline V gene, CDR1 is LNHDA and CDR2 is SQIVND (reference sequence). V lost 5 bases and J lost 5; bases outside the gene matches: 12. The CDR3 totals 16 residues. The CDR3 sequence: CASSARPGRGGDTQYF. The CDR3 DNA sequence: TGTGCCAGTAGTGCCCGGCCGGGACGGGGGGGAGATACGCAGTATTTT.

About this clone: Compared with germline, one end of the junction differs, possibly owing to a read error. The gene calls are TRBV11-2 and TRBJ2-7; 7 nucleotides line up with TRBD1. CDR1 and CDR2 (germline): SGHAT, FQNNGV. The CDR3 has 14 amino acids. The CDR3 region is CASSLILGRQGVNF. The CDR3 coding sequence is TGTGCCAGCAGCTTAATTTTGGGGCGACAGGGAGTCAACTTC.

CDR3 bases: TGTGCCACCCGTGGGGCCTCCTACGAGCAGTACTTC. Translated, it gives CATRGASYEQYF. This chain links TRBV6-1 with TRBJ2-7, with D perhaps matching TRBD1 (5 bases). V was shortened by 10 bases and J by 0 bases, with 10 bases between the two germline ends. The CDR3 has 12 amino acids. Germline V gene lookup returns CDR1 MNHNS and CDR2 SASEGT.

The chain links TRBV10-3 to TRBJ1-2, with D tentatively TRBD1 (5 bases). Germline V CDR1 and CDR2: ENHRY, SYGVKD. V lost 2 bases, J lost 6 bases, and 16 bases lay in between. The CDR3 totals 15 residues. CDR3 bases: TGTGCCATCAGTGAGCAGGGCGGCAGGGCCGATGGCTACACCTTC. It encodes CAISEQGGRADGYTF.

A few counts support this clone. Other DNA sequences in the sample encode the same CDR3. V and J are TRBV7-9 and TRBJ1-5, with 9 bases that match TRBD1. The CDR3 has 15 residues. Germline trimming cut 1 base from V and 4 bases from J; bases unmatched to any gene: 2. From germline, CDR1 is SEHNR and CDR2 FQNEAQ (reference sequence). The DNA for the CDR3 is TGTGCCAGCAGCTTAGTGGGACAGGGAAATCAGCCCCAGCATTTT. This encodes CASSLVGQGNQPQHF.

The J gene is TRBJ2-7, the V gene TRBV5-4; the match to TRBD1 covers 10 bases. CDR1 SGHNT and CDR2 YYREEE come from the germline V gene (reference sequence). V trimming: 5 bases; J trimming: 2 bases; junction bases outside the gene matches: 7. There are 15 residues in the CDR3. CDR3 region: CASRGPGQGPYEQYF. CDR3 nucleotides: TGTGCCAGCAGGGGACCGGGACAGGGGCCCTACGAGCAGTACTTC.

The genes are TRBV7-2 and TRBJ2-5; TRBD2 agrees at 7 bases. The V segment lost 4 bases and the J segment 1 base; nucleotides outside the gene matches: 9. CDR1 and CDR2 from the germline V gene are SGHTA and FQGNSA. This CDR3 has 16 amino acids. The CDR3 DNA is TGTGCCAGCAGCTCGAACAGCGGGACCGGCCAAGAGACCCAGTACTTC. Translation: CASSSNSGTGQETQYF.

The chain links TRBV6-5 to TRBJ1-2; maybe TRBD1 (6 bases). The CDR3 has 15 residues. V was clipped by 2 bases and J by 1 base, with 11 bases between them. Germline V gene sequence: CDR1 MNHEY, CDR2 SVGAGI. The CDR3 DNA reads TGTGCCAGCAGTTACCGAGGACAGAGTAACTATGGCTACACCTTC. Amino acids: CASSYRGQSNYGYTF.

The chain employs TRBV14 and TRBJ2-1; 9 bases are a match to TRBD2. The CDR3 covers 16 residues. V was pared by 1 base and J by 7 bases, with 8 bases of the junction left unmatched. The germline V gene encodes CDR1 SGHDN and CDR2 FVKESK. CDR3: CASSQVISGSWNEQFF. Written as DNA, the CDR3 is TGTGCCAGCAGCCAAGTCATTAGCGGGAGTTGGAATGAGCAGTTCTTC.

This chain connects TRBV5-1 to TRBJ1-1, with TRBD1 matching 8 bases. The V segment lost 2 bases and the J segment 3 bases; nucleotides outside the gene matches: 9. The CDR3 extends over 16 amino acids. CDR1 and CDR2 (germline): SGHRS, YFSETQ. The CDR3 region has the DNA TGCGCCAGCAGCTTTGGAAACCAGGGGGCGGACACTGAAGCTTTCTTT. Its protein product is CASSFGNQGADTEAFF.

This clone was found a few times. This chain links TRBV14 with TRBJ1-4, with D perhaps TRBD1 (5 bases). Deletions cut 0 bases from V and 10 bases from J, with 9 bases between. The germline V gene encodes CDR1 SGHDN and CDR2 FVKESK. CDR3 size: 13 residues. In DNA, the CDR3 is TGTGCCAGCAGCCAAGATCTCGGGGGAAAACTGTTTTTT. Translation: CASSQDLGGKLFF.

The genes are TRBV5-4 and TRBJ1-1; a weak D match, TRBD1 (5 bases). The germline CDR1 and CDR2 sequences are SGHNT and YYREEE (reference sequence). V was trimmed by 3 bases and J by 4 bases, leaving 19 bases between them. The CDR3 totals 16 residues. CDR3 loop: CASSSGTMRGSTEAFF. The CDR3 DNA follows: TGTGCCAGCAGCTCGGGGACGATGAGGGGTAGCACTGAAGCTTTCTTT.

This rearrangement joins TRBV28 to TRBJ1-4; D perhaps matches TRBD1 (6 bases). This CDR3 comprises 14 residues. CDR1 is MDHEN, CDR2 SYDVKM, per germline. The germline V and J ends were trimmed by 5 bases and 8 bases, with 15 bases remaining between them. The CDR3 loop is CASSKTGNQEKLFF. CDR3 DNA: TGTGCCAGCAGTAAAACAGGGAACCAAGAAAAACTGTTTTTT.

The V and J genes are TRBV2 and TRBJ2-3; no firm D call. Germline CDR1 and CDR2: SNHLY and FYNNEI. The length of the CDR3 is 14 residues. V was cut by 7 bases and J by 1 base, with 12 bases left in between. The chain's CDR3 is CASTSSWGTDTQYF. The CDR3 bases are TGTGCCAGCACTAGTAGCTGGGGCACAGATACGCAGTATTTT.